The 21 T cell receptor beta chains below come from one sample, sequenced in a study of blood T cells in healthy people across ages. Sample-barcoded 5' priming and a J-beta primer mix drove a second PCR of about 6 to 12 cycles. TCRdb reanalysed the 5' RACE reads using MiXCR and keeps one entry per CDR3 protein. Of over 1,200,000 distinct CDR3 sequences in the sample, approximately 60% are singletons; the top ten hold 6.5% to 8.5%. The sequencing input was blood. Every receptor here comes from a man younger than 35 in good health.

The V gene is TRBV20-1, the J gene TRBJ2-1; 11 bases map to TRBD2. The last part of the DNA fits TRBJ2-7 better; the J call may be wrong. CDR3 length: 14 residues. Germline-derived CDR1 and CDR2 are DFQATT and SNEGSKA (reference sequence). CDR3 bases: TGCAGTGCCCCACTAGCGGGGGAGACCTACGAGCAGTACTTC. Amino acid sequence: CSAPLAGETYEQYF.

The chain combines TRBV7-2 with TRBJ2-3; 10 bases are a match to TRBD2. Germline values: CDR1 SGHTA, CDR2 FQGNSA. This CDR3 is 17 amino acids long. V gave up 5 bases and J gave up 3 bases; unmatched junction bases: 11. The CDR3 DNA reads as TGTGCCAGCAGCCCACCCGCTAGCGGGAGTACGACAGATACGCAGTATTTT. Its protein product is CASSPPASGSTTDTQYF.

This clonotype was recorded a few times. The V call is TRBV7-2, the J call TRBJ2-7, with 14 bases identical to TRBD2. The CDR3 length is 18 residues. Trimming removed 5 bases from V and 3 bases from J; junction bases left unmatched: 12. The germline gives CDR1 SGHTA, CDR2 FQGNSA. This CDR3 is CASSKGLAGGSGSYEQYF. The DNA for the CDR3 is TGTGCCAGCAGCAAAGGACTAGCGGGGGGCAGTGGGAGCTACGAGCAGTACTTC.

The chain carries TRBV7-8 and TRBJ2-3; 10 nucleotides line up with TRBD2. The CDR3 totals 15 residues. Germline CDR1 SGHVS, CDR2 FQNEAQ. Trimming took 6 bases from V and 4 from J; bases not matched to a gene: 7. CDR3 loop: CASRTAGTSADTQYF. In DNA form, the CDR3 reads TGTGCCAGCAGAACGGCCGGGACTAGCGCAGATACGCAGTATTTT.

This chain connects TRBV5-1 to TRBJ2-4; 10 bases match TRBD2. The DNA end favors TRBJ2-5, so the J call may be wrong. CDR3 length equals 17 residues. Looked up from germline, CDR1 is SGHRS and CDR2 is YFSETQ. The CDR3 loop is CASSLEVPSGRGETQYF. Here the CDR3 DNA reads TGCGCCAGCAGCTTGGAAGTCCCTAGCGGGAGAGGAGAGACCCAGTACTTC.

The chain employs TRBV12-3 or TRBV12-4 and TRBJ2-4; D is ambiguous. The CDR3 runs 12 residues. Trimming took 3 bases from V and 12 from J, leaving 12 bases between them. CDR3 DNA sequence: TGTGCCAGCAGTTTTTTGGATTACGATCAGTACTTC. As protein: CASSFLDYDQYF.

The J gene is TRBJ2-2, the V gene TRBV29-1; D possibly corresponds to TRBD1 (5 bases). Germline lookup yields CDR1 SQVTM and CDR2 ANQGSEA. V was cut by 6 bases and J by 3 bases, with 17 bases left in between. There are 15 residues in the CDR3. The DNA of the CDR3 is TGCAGCGTGCGGTCGCAGGGTTGGGACACCGGGGAGCTGTTTTTT. It translates to CSVRSQGWDTGELFF.

The chain couples TRBV5-5 to TRBJ1-5, with 9 bases that match TRBD1. The J segment lost 4 bases and the V segment lost 4 bases, leaving 15 bases of the junction unmatched. The CDR3 loop spans 18 amino acids. CDR1 and CDR2 (germline): SGHKS, YYEKEE (reference sequence). CDR3 sequence reads: CASSHRALSGTGNQPQHF. CDR3 nucleotides: TGTGCCAGCAGCCACCGGGCCCTATCCGGGACAGGGAATCAGCCCCAGCATTTT.

The chain carries TRBV20-1 and TRBJ2-4; 7 nucleotides agree with TRBD2. Germline lookup yields CDR1 DFQATT and CDR2 SNEGSKA (reference sequence). CDR3 length: 14 amino acids. Trimming at V came to 3 bases and at J to 13 bases, leaving 15 bases not matched to a gene. The CDR3 DNA reads as TGCAGTGCTAGGCGGTCCGGGAGGTACCCAAAGCAGTACTTC. This codes for CSARRSGRYPKQYF.

In DNA, the CDR3 is TGCAGTGCTAGAGATACCCCGGAGACTGGGGCCAACGTCCTGACTTTC. Translating gives CSARDTPETGANVLTF. V usage is TRBV20-1 and J usage is TRBJ2-6, with no clear D. Germline V lookup: CDR1 DFQATT, CDR2 SNEGSKA (reference sequence). The CDR3 is 16 residues long. V shed 0 bases and J shed 2 bases, with 11 bases lying between them.

This clonotype was counted a few times. The chain combines TRBV3-1 with TRBJ1-2; D may be TRBD1 (6 bases). Trimming cost V 1 base and J 9 bases, with 6 bases left between them. There are 11 residues in the CDR3. Germline V CDR1 and CDR2: LGHDT, YNNKEL (reference sequence). CDR3 nucleotides: TGTGCCAGCAGCCAAGGGGGGCGCTACACCTTC. It codes for CASSQGGRYTF.

The chain joins TRBV12-3 or TRBV12-4 to TRBJ2-7; possibly TRBD1 for D (5 bases). The CDR3 is 13 amino acids. V was cut by 8 bases and J by 2 bases, with 13 bases left in between. The CDR3 coding sequence is TGTGCCAGCGGGCAGTCGGACACCTACGAGCAGTACTTC. Its translation is CASGQSDTYEQYF.

V gene TRBV9 combines with J gene TRBJ2-1; 14 nucleotides agree with TRBD2. The V and J ends lost 2 bases and 9 bases, in that order; junction bases with no gene match: 4. Germline V gene sequence: CDR1 SGDLS, CDR2 YYNGEE. This CDR3 contains 15 residues. CDR3 amino acids: CASSVTSGGASEQFF. For the CDR3, the DNA is TGTGCCAGCAGCGTGACTAGCGGGGGGGCTAGTGAGCAGTTCTTC.

The chain combines TRBV29-1 with TRBJ2-1; weak D call: TRBD1 (5 bases). CDR3 size: 14 residues. Germline V gene sequence: CDR1 SQVTM, CDR2 ANQGSEA. The ends were cut back, 7 bases at V and 2 bases at J, with 15 bases in the middle. DNA for the CDR3: TGCAGCGCTTCTAAGGGGTTTACCTACAATGAGCAGTTCTTC. Translation gives CSASKGFTYNEQFF.

This clonotype was recorded once. The chain combines TRBV28 with TRBJ1-1; perhaps TRBD1 as D (5 bases). CDR3 length: 19 residues. Trimming removed 3 bases at V and 0 bases at J, with 23 bases between. Germline CDR1 is MDHEN and CDR2 is SYDVKM. CDR3: CASSFLGAPQDPMNTEAFF. The CDR3 nucleotides are TGTGCCAGCAGTTTCCTAGGGGCACCCCAGGATCCTATGAACACTGAAGCTTTCTTT. The full variable domain, in which reference TRBV28 and TRBJ1-1 provide the parts outside the CDR3, is DVKVTQSSRYLVKRTGEKVFLECVQDMDHENMFWYRQDPGLGLRLIYFSYDVKMKEKGDIPEGYSVSREKKERFSLILESASTNQTSMYLCASSFLGAPQDPMNTEAFFGQGTRLTVV.

This chain links TRBV7-6 with TRBJ2-1, with 8 positions matching TRBD2. Germline V gene data show CDR1 as SGHVS and CDR2 as FNYEAQ. The CDR3 is 13 amino acids. Trimming cost V 5 bases and J 6 bases; bases outside gene matches: 3. CDR3 residues: CASSGGTSNEQFF. Here the CDR3 DNA reads TGTGCCAGCAGCGGCGGGACTAGCAATGAGCAGTTCTTC.

This clonotype has a handful of counts. The rearrangement joins TRBV4-2 to TRBJ2-1, with D possibly being TRBD2 (5 bases). Trimming removed 7 bases at V and 12 bases at J, with 13 bases between. CDR1 LGHNA and CDR2 YNFKEQ come from the germline V gene. The CDR3 loop spans 11 amino acids. Here the CDR3 reads CASTREGWQFF. CDR3 DNA sequence: TGTGCCAGCACCAGAGAGGGTTGGCAGTTCTTC.

The rearrangement links TRBV27 to TRBJ1-5, with TRBD1 as a possible D gene (5 bases). V gave up 2 bases and J gave up 5 bases, with 13 bases separating them. Germline assignment: CDR1 MNHEY and CDR2 SMNVEV (reference sequence). The CDR3 consists of 15 residues. The CDR3 nucleotides are TGTGCCAGCAGTTTACACGGGCAGGGTGATCAGCCCCAGCATTTT. Amino acids: CASSLHGQGDQPQHF.

On this clonotype: The junction and the germline gene differ at one end; a read error may be behind it. V usage is TRBV3-1 and J usage is TRBJ1-2; D is perhaps TRBD1 (5 bases). The CDR3 has 13 residues. The V gene's germline CDR1 is LGHDT and CDR2 YNNKEL (reference sequence). The CDR3 DNA is TGTGCCTGCAGCCAAGTTAGTAGGGGTGGCTACACCTTC. It yields the protein CACSQVSRGGYTF.

V gene TRBV4-2 combines with J gene TRBJ2-7; TRBD2 aligns across 9 bases. After removal of 0 bases from V and 4 bases from J, the junction contained 13 bases not matched to a gene. The germline CDR1 and CDR2 sequences are LGHNA and YNFKEQ. The CDR3 has 18 amino acids. CDR3 nucleotide sequence: TGTGCCAGCAGCCAAGAGATTACATCGGGCGGGAGGGCATACGAGCAGTACTTC. Amino acids: CASSQEITSGGRAYEQYF.

The rearrangement uses TRBV6-2 or TRBV6-3 and TRBJ2-5; 7 bases are shared with TRBD1. Near its end, the DNA agrees better with TRBJ2-7, so the J call may be wrong. This CDR3 is built from 14 residues. Per germline, CDR1 MNHEY and CDR2 SVGEGT. CDR3 amino acids: CASGIPGTAYEQYF. The CDR3, as DNA: TGTGCCAGCGGAATCCCCGGGACAGCTTACGAGCAGTACTTC.